Below are 9 T cell receptor beta chains sequenced from a single sample in a study of OX40 agonist ivuxolimab in advanced cancers. Library preparation was by the immunoSEQ multiplex PCR assay. TCRdb provides this immuneACCESS table in a form limited to in-frame rearrangements. Some clones are lacking; in checked studies, under half of them reflect an unresolved V gene, and why the rest are absent is not known. In this sample the table shows approximately 90,000 clones, approximately 85% of which occur a single time. The top ten constitute 3% to 4% of the sample. The sequencing used CD4+ or CD8+ T cells sorted from blood, collected in a trial of the OX40 agonist ivuxolimab. The receptors here all came from an adult with an advanced solid tumor such as melanoma, head and neck, liver or kidney cancer.

The chain employs TRBV4-3 and TRBJ1-4; tentative D call: TRBD1 (5 bases). Between the trimmed V and J ends, which lost 4 bases and 3 bases, there was a span of 6 bases. This CDR3 spans 13 amino acids. The germline CDR1 and CDR2 sequences are LGHNA and YSLEER. The DNA for the CDR3 is TGCGCCAGCAGCCGGGGGGCTAATGAAAAACTGTTTTTT. Amino acids: CASSRGANEKLFF.

This clone was observed a single time. This chain connects TRBV29-1 to TRBJ1-4; 8 bases are shared with TRBD1. Germline trimming cut 4 bases from V and 4 bases from J; bases unmatched to any gene: 2. CDR3 length: 13 residues. The germline gives CDR1 SQVTM, CDR2 ANQGSEA. This CDR3 reads CSVGTGFNEKLFF. As DNA, the CDR3 is TGCAGCGTTGGGACAGGGTTTAATGAAAAACTGTTTTTT.

This clone came up a few times. This sequence joins TRBV5-5 and TRBJ1-2, with 7 nucleotides matching TRBD1. V was pared by 6 bases and J by 4 bases, with 18 bases of the junction left unmatched. CDR1 SGHKS and CDR2 YYEKEE come from the germline V gene (reference sequence). This CDR3 comprises 17 residues. The CDR3 region has the DNA TGTGCCAGCACCCCGCCCGCTGGAACAGGGGTAGGCTATGGCTACACCTTC. As protein: CASTPPAGTGVGYGYTF.

This chain links TRBV5-4 with TRBJ2-2, with D possibly matching TRBD2 (5 bases). The ends were cut back, 2 bases at V and 4 bases at J, with 12 bases in the middle. Germline CDR1 is SGHNT and CDR2 is YYREEE (reference sequence). CDR3 size: 15 residues. In nucleotides, the CDR3 is TGTGCCAGCAGCTTCGAGGGTCTTTCCACCGGGGAGCTGTTTTTT. This sequence encodes CASSFEGLSTGELFF.

The gene calls are TRBV9 and TRBJ2-3, with TRBD1 matching 9 bases. The CDR3 is 15 amino acids. V was clipped by 3 bases and J by 6 bases; unmatched bases: 8. Germline CDR1 is SGDLS and CDR2 is YYNGEE. CDR3: CASSGYRGRFDTQYF. The CDR3 nucleotides are TGTGCCAGCAGCGGTTACAGGGGGCGCTTTGATACGCAGTATTTT.

This sequence joins TRBV27 and TRBJ2-7, with D maybe TRBD1 (5 bases). The CDR3 extends over 14 amino acids. Germline V gene sequence: CDR1 MNHEY, CDR2 SMNVEV (reference sequence). The ends were cut back, 6 bases at V and 3 bases at J, with 15 bases in the middle. CDR3 nucleotides: TGTGCCAGCAGCCCCCAACAGGTGAGCTACGAGCAGTACTTC. It codes for CASSPQQVSYEQYF.

The chain carries TRBV7-9 and TRBJ1-2; the D gene is possibly TRBD1 (5 bases). Trimming took off 5 bases at V and 7 bases at J, with 14 bases between the two ends. The CDR3 consists of 13 residues. Germline CDR1 and CDR2: SEHNR and FQNEAQ (reference sequence). The CDR3 DNA is TGTGCCAGCAGCCAGGAGGGGCGAGGTGGCTACACCTTC. It translates to CASSQEGRGGYTF.

The gene calls are TRBV25-1 and TRBJ2-7; unclear D gene. V lost 5 bases, J lost 2 bases, and 7 bases lay in between. The CDR3 has 12 amino acids. CDR1 MGHDK and CDR2 SYGVNS come from the germline V gene. The CDR3 DNA is TGTGCCAGCAGTCGAGGAACCTACGAGCAGTACTTC. Translation gives CASSRGTYEQYF.

V and J are TRBV11-2 and TRBJ2-4; maybe TRBD2 (5 bases). The ends were cut back, 1 base at V and 8 bases at J, with 6 bases in the middle. Germline V gene data show CDR1 as SGHAT and CDR2 as FQNNGV. The CDR3 has 12 residues. The CDR3 DNA follows: TGTGCCAGCAGCTTAGTGGAGGACATTCAGTACTTC. Its translation is CASSLVEDIQYF.